The next 20 T cell receptor beta chains were all read from a single sample in a study of human T cells and chemical hapten exposure. The sample's time point: pre-sensitization, week 0. As to treatment: therapeutic diphenylcyclopropenone sensitization with weekly scalp DPC. TCRdb independently ran MiXCR on the RACE reads; one entry per CDR3 protein. Of 250,000 or so distinct CDR3 sequences in the sample, about 9% were seen once. The starting material was whole blood, obtained in connection with sensitization to the hapten diphenylcyclopropenone (DPC). These TCRs come from a middle-aged woman with alopecia areata. Some clones in this sample may be carry-over from other donors' samples.

This clonotype was counted between two and nine times. The chain is built from TRBV6-6 and TRBJ2-7; D gene ambiguous. CDR1 and CDR2 from the germline V gene are MNHNY and SVGAGI (reference sequence). This CDR3 contains 13 residues. The V gene lost 2 bases and the J gene lost 5 bases, with 10 bases spanning the gap. The DNA of the CDR3 is TGTGCCAGCAGTTACACCCCAAGGGACGAGCAGTACTTC. Translated, it gives CASSYTPRDEQYF.

This clonotype was seen repeatedly, ten times or more. J is TRBJ2-7 and V is TRBV7-2; D not certain. The CDR3 spans 14 residues. V lost 5 bases, J lost 5 bases, and 16 bases lay in between. CDR1 and CDR2 from the germline V gene are SGHTA and FQGNSA. Here the CDR3 reads CASSRPLARDEQYF. As DNA, the CDR3 is TGTGCCAGCAGCAGGCCTCTCGCTCGGGACGAGCAGTACTTC. The complete variable domain, with remaining parts taken from reference TRBV7-2 and TRBJ2-7, reads GAGVSQSPSNKVTEKGKDVELRCDPISGHTALYWYRQSLGQGLEFLIYFQGNSAPDKSGLPSDRFSAERTGGSVSTLTIQRTQQEDSAVYLCASSRPLARDEQYFGPGTRLTVT.

V usage is TRBV9 and J usage is TRBJ1-2; maybe TRBD1 (5 bases). Trimming pared 0 bases from V and 3 bases from J, leaving 9 bases between. Germline assignment: CDR1 SGDLS and CDR2 YYNGEE. The CDR3 covers 14 residues. The CDR3 DNA sequence: TGTGCCAGCAGCGTAGGTACGGGGCACTATGGCTACACCTTC. Residues: CASSVGTGHYGYTF.

The gene calls are TRBV28 and TRBJ2-7, with TRBD1 matching over 10 bases. Germline V gene data show CDR1 as MDHEN and CDR2 as SYDVKM. The CDR3 has 16 residues. V lost 6 bases to trimming and J lost 2 bases; unmatched junction nucleotides: 10. The CDR3 coding sequence is TGTGCCAGCAGCTCCACCGGGACAGGGGCCCCCTACGAGCAGTACTTC. Translation gives CASSSTGTGAPYEQYF.

This clonotype was picked up a small number of times. This chain connects TRBV20-1 to TRBJ2-5; D uncertain. CDR1 is DFQATT, CDR2 SNEGSKA, per germline (reference sequence). CDR3 length equals 15 residues. Trimming left V 0 bases short and J 4 bases short, with 15 bases between. The CDR3, as DNA: TGCAGTGCTAGAGATTTGGAGTCAGTTGTAGAGACCCAGTACTTC. Protein product: CSARDLESVVETQYF.

This clonotype has a handful of counts. This chain uses TRBV28 with TRBJ2-1, with a weak D call TRBD1 (5 bases). The V end was cut by 8 bases, the J end by 6 bases, with 14 bases between. The CDR3 loop spans 13 amino acids. Looked up from germline, CDR1 is MDHEN and CDR2 is SYDVKM. CDR3 sequence (DNA): TGTGCCAGCCGGACATTTCCCCCCAATGAGCAGTTCTTC. This encodes CASRTFPPNEQFF.

The genes are TRBV5-6 and TRBJ2-4, with a possible D match to TRBD1 (5 bases). V was trimmed by 3 bases and J by 0 bases, leaving 10 bases between them. Germline V gene data show CDR1 as SGHDT and CDR2 as YYEEEE. The CDR3 contains 15 residues. The CDR3 reads CASSSSQGAKNIQYF. For the CDR3, the DNA is TGTGCCAGCAGCTCATCTCAGGGAGCCAAAAACATTCAGTACTTC.

The chain combines TRBV9 with TRBJ2-1, with D hard to call. The CDR3 sequence is 14 residues long. The V and J ends lost 0 bases and 6 bases respectively, with 10 bases between them. Germline V gives CDR1 SGDLS, CDR2 YYNGEE. Written as DNA, the CDR3 is TGTGCCAGCAGCGTAGACCCCGGAAGCAATGAGCAGTTCTTC. Protein product: CASSVDPGSNEQFF.

V gene TRBV12-3 or TRBV12-4 combines with J gene TRBJ2-7, with TRBD2 matching over 11 bases. There are 16 residues in the CDR3. The V and J ends lost 6 bases and 7 bases, in that order; junction bases with no gene match: 14. The CDR3 is CASSPNPRLAGGEQYF. CDR3 DNA sequence: TGTGCCAGCAGCCCCAACCCGCGGCTAGCGGGAGGTGAGCAGTACTTC.

This chain joins TRBV4-3 and TRBJ2-7; D not certain. The CDR3 runs to 15 residues. CDR1 and CDR2 (germline): LGHNA, YSLEER. Deletions cut 1 base from V and 3 bases from J, with 13 bases between. CDR3 in amino acids: CASSQVYSWDYEQYF. The DNA for the CDR3 is TGCGCCAGCAGCCAAGTGTACAGCTGGGACTACGAGCAGTACTTC.

This chain uses TRBV12-3 or TRBV12-4 with TRBJ1-4, with 7 positions matching TRBD1. V shed 2 bases and J 4 bases; nucleotides not matched to a gene: 4. The CDR3 contains 15 residues. As DNA, the CDR3 is TGTGCCAGCAGTTTACTCCGGGACAGTAATGAAAAACTGTTTTTT. Translating gives CASSLLRDSNEKLFF.

This clonotype was counted ten times or more. V usage is TRBV12-3 or TRBV12-4 and J usage is TRBJ1-1, with 7 bases identical to TRBD1. The CDR3 totals 15 residues. Unmatched junction bases numbered 10, after V lost 3 bases and J lost 6 bases. The CDR3 DNA follows: TGTGCCAGCAGTTTGCGCCCAGGGGGAATGGCTGAAGCTTTCTTT. Its protein is CASSLRPGGMAEAFF.

This clonotype was found once. The J gene is TRBJ1-1, the V gene TRBV30; possibly TRBD1 for D (6 bases). This CDR3 is 13 amino acids long. Trimming took 1 base from V and 8 from J, leaving 14 bases between them. Germline loops: CDR1 GTSNPN, CDR2 SVGIG (reference sequence). This CDR3 reads CAWSAGAAVEAFF. CDR3 DNA: TGTGCCTGGAGTGCAGGGGCGGCGGTGGAAGCTTTCTTT. Together with reference TRBV30 and TRBJ1-1, the CDR3 gives the full variable domain: SQTIHQWPATLVQPVGSPLSLECTVEGTSNPNLYWYRQAAGRGLQLLFYSVGIGQISSEVPQNLSASRPQDRQFILSSKKLLLSDSGFYLCAWSAGAAVEAFFGQGTRLTVV.

The genes are TRBV7-2 and TRBJ1-1; D might be TRBD1 (6 bases). The CDR3 consists of 16 residues. CDR1 SGHTA and CDR2 FQGNSA come from the germline V gene. Trimming took off 1 base at V and 2 bases at J, with 14 bases between the two ends. CDR3 amino acids: CASSLGQARSNTEAFF. For the CDR3, the DNA is TGTGCCAGCAGCTTAGGACAGGCCCGGAGTAACACTGAAGCTTTCTTT.

This clonotype has at least ten counts. The rearrangement joins TRBV9 to TRBJ2-2; D may correspond to TRBD1 or TRBD2 (6 bases each). Trimming removed 4 bases at V and 6 bases at J, with 13 bases between. The CDR3 covers 14 residues. Germline V gene data show CDR1 as SGDLS and CDR2 as YYNGEE. CDR3 coding DNA: TGTGCCAGCAGCTTGATGGGGGGCCCCGGGGAGCTGTTTTTT. Protein sequence: CASSLMGGPGELFF.

Ten or more counts support this clonotype. The chain combines TRBV7-2 with TRBJ2-1; TRBD2 agrees at 12 bases. V was clipped by 0 bases and J by 1 base; unmatched bases: 7. The germline V gene has CDR1 SGHTA and CDR2 FQGNSA. The CDR3 consists of 19 residues. The CDR3 loop is CASSLAFGTSGPSYNEQFF. As DNA, the CDR3 is TGTGCCAGCAGCTTAGCTTTTGGGACTAGCGGGCCTTCCTACAATGAGCAGTTCTTC.

This clonotype was detected only a few times. The chain employs TRBV12-3 or TRBV12-4 and TRBJ2-7, with a tentative D call TRBD2 (6 bases). The CDR3 sequence is 15 residues long. V was clipped by 6 bases and J by 9 bases, with 24 bases between them. In nucleotides, the CDR3 is TGTGCCAGCAGCCCCCGGGGGTTGCGGGCATTCGGGCAGTACTTC. This gives the protein CASSPRGLRAFGQYF.

V and J are TRBV6-2 or TRBV6-3 and TRBJ2-3; D unclear. V dropped 6 bases and J dropped 0 bases, with 7 bases sitting between them. This CDR3 has 13 amino acids. From germline, CDR1 is MNHEY and CDR2 SVGEGT. The CDR3 nucleotides are TGTGCCAGCAGGTTAGAAAGCACAGATACGCAGTATTTT. Its translation: CASRLESTDTQYF.

This clonotype was counted only a few times. This chain uses TRBV5-1 with TRBJ2-5, with TRBD1 matching over 7 bases. CDR3 size: 14 residues. Per germline, CDR1 SGHRS and CDR2 YFSETQ. With 4 bases clipped from V and 2 bases from J, the junction kept 5 bases outside the gene matches. The CDR3 spells CASSTGALQETQYF. In DNA form, the CDR3 reads TGCGCCAGCAGCACAGGGGCGCTACAAGAGACCCAGTACTTC.

This clonotype was detected only a few times. V is TRBV6-2 or TRBV6-3 and J is TRBJ1-5; D unclear. In germline, CDR1 is MNHEY, CDR2 SVGEGT. The CDR3 contains 15 residues. V shed 6 bases and J shed 3 bases, with 15 bases lying between them. CDR3: CASSLRRDSNQPQHF. In nucleotides, the CDR3 is TGTGCCAGCAGCCTGCGACGGGATTCCAATCAGCCCCAGCATTTT.